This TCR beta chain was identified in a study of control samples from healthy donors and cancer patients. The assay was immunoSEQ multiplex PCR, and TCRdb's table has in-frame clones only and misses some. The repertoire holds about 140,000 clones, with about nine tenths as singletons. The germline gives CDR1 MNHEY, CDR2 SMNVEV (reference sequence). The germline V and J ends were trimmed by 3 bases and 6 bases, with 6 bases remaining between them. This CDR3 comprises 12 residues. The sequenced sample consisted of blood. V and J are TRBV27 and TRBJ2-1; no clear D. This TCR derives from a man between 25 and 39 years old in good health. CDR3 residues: CASSFLGNEQFF. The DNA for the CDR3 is TGTGCCAGCAGTTTTTTGGGCAATGAGCAGTTCTTC.